A single sample is the source of the 10 T cell receptor beta chains below, sequenced in a study of T cells in Graves' hyperthyroidism and ophthalmopathy (dated by TCRdb to the late 2010s). Libraries were constructed by multiplex PCR. For sequencing, an Illumina HiSeq 2000 was employed. Amplification of TCR beta CDR3 regions was carried out from RNA transcripts. The TCR CDR3 was subjected to a first round of RT-PCR using the HTBI primer set and the Qiagen OneStep RT-PCR kit. The public reads were reprocessed in TCRdb via fastp at Q25 and MiXCR, keeping in-frame beta chains. Every CDR3 protein is listed once, alongside the most common genes and DNA of its rows. This sample gives 500,000 to 800,000 distinct CDR3 sequences in total; 13% to 15% of them show up just once. The top ten hold about 12% of the sample. The sequencing sample was made of blood. Source of these receptors: a woman in her 50s with Graves' ophthalmopathy.

The V call is TRBV18, the J call TRBJ2-1, with TRBD2 matching over 10 bases. With V trimmed by 1 base and J by 4 bases, 10 bases remained unmatched. The CDR3 runs 18 residues. Germline V CDR1 and CDR2: KGHSH, LQKENI. The CDR3: CASSPLQAGGPGYNEQFF. In nucleotides, the CDR3 is TGTGCCAGCTCACCACTTCAAGCGGGAGGGCCAGGATACAATGAGCAGTTCTTC.

The table lists this clonotype with many counts. The rearrangement uses TRBV3-1 and TRBJ1-2; D is unresolved. The V end lost 1 base, the J end lost 8 bases, and 17 bases lay between the germline ends. From germline, CDR1 is LGHDT and CDR2 YNNKEL (reference sequence). The CDR3 sequence is 15 residues long. For the CDR3, the DNA is TGTGCCAGCAGCCAAGGCTCGGGAAGGCTCGGGGGCTACACCTTC. This sequence encodes CASSQGSGRLGGYTF. The whole variable domain, filled in from reference TRBV3-1 and TRBJ1-2, reads DTAVSQTPKYLVTQMGNDKSIKCEQNLGHDTMYWYKQDSKKFLKIMFSYNNKELIINETVPNRFSPKSPDKAHLNLHINSLELGDSAVYFCASSQGSGRLGGYTFGSGTRLTVV.

The sample holds many counts of this clonotype. The V call is TRBV5-7, the J call TRBJ2-7, with D perhaps TRBD1 (6 bases). TRBV5-7 is an ORF for which the function is uncertain. This CDR3 region has 15 residues. Trimming left V 4 bases short and J 2 bases short, with 16 bases between. The CDR3 region has the DNA TGTGCCAGCAGCACTACAGGGTGGTTCACCTACGAGCAGTACTTC. As protein: CASSTTGWFTYEQYF.

The chain employs TRBV5-1 and TRBJ2-7, with 7 bases that match TRBD1. The germline V gene has CDR1 SGHRS and CDR2 YFSETQ. Trimming at V came to 4 bases and at J to 6 bases, leaving 10 bases not matched to a gene. This CDR3 comprises 14 residues. The chain's CDR3 is CASSTGDRAGEQYF. CDR3 nucleotide sequence: TGCGCCAGCAGCACCGGCGACAGGGCCGGCGAGCAGTACTTC.

Turning to this clonotype: A read error may be the cause here, since a much bigger clone is one base away. The chain couples TRBV29-1 to TRBJ2-7; D may be TRBD2 (6 bases). The CDR3 sequence is 13 residues long. Germline lookup yields CDR1 SQVTM and CDR2 ANQGSEA. Trimming stripped 7 bases from V and 3 bases from J, with 16 bases between. CDR3 residues: CSAVGQGGYEQYF. CDR3 coding DNA: TGCAGCGCTGTAGGGCAGGGAGGCTACGAGCAGTACTTC.

There are many counts of this clonotype. The V and J genes are TRBV19 and TRBJ1-1, with TRBD1 as a possible D gene (5 bases). The germline V and J ends were trimmed by 4 bases and 4 bases, with 13 bases remaining between them. The CDR3 has 14 residues. Germline-derived CDR1 and CDR2 are LNHDA and SQIVND (reference sequence). The CDR3 sequence is CASSTDPGTTEAFF. The CDR3 nucleotides read TGTGCCAGTAGTACGGACCCAGGGACCACTGAAGCTTTCTTT.

This clonotype was recorded many times. The chain is built from TRBV7-2 and TRBJ1-3; D uncertain. The CDR3 extends over 15 amino acids. CDR1 and CDR2 (germline): SGHTA, FQGNSA. The ends were cut back, 6 bases at V and 3 bases at J, with 15 bases in the middle. The CDR3 loop reads CASRGVGIDGNTIYF. In DNA form, the CDR3 reads TGTGCCAGCAGGGGCGTGGGGATAGATGGAAACACCATATATTTT.

This clonotype was counted a few times. The chain uses TRBV6-5 and TRBJ1-6; 9 bases fit TRBD1. With V trimmed by 0 bases and J by 7 bases, 7 bases remained unmatched. The germline gives CDR1 MNHEY, CDR2 SVGAGI. The CDR3 length is 17 residues. CDR3 nucleotides: TGTGCCAGCAGTTACTCGAGAGGGGGGACAGGGAATTCACCCCTCCACTTT. It is translated as CASSYSRGGTGNSPLHF.

This clonotype was recorded at least ten times. The chain recombines TRBV5-1 with TRBJ2-7, with TRBD1 matching over 8 bases. Germline V gene sequence: CDR1 SGHRS, CDR2 YFSETQ. The junction had 4 bases not matched to a gene; V was cut back by 0 bases and J by 2 bases. CDR3 size: 15 residues. CDR3 sequence: CASSLGPGGAYEQYF. CDR3 DNA: TGCGCCAGCAGCTTGGGTCCAGGGGGCGCCTACGAGCAGTACTTC. Full variable domain (missing parts from reference TRBV5-1 and TRBJ2-7): KAGVTQTPRYLIKTRGQQVTLSCSPISGHRSVSWYQQTPGQGLQFLFEYFSETQRNKGNFPGRFSGRQFSNSRSEMNVSTLELGDSALYLCASSLGPGGAYEQYFGPGTRLTVT.

This clonotype was detected ten times or more. The V and J genes are TRBV12-3 or TRBV12-4 and TRBJ1-4; TRBD1 agrees at 12 bases. The ends lost 2 bases at V and 5 bases at J; junction bases unmatched: 3. The CDR3 consists of 16 residues. The CDR3: CASSLIGTGGNEKLFF. The CDR3 DNA sequence: TGTGCCAGCAGTTTAATCGGGACAGGGGGCAATGAAAAACTGTTTTTT.